This T cell receptor (beta chain) was documented in a study of lymphopenia after photon versus proton radiotherapy. This CDR3 region has 15 residues. Germline V CDR1 and CDR2: SSHAT, FNYEAQ (reference sequence). Study-level findings and limits: Proton therapy kept repertoires fairly stable, unlike photons, which gained effector/memory cells. In patients who died, overall survival fell as post-nadir TCR diversity dropped more.

Comment on this clone: Its antigen is not identified. At one end, the junction sequence differs from germline, possibly due to a read error.

Profiled with immunoSEQ multiplex PCR; TCRdb holds only in-frame clones, not every one. This sample has roughly 67,000 clones, with approximately 91% found just once. This clonotype was obtained from a woman in her 70s with pancreatic cancer. V usage is TRBV7-7 and J usage is TRBJ2-2, with 7 bases that match TRBD1. Sequencing was performed on peripheral blood, taken from a patient treated with photon-based radiotherapy. CDR3: CASSPVKTGTGELFF. The CDR3 DNA is TGTGCTAGCAGCCCTGTTAAGACAGGGACCGGGGAGCTGTTTTTT.